This T cell receptor beta chain was obtained from a study of OX40 agonist ivuxolimab in advanced cancers. TCRdb keeps only in-frame clones here, not all; method: immunoSEQ multiplex PCR. The repertoire holds under 50,000 clones, 85% to 90% seen once, with about 30% in the top ten. This CDR3 has 15 residues. Germline values: CDR1 MDHEN, CDR2 SYDVKM. V lost 5 bases to trimming and J lost 1 base, with 14 bases between them. Material: CD4+ or CD8+ T cells sorted from blood, obtained in a trial of the OX40 agonist ivuxolimab. This chain links TRBV28 with TRBJ1-1, with no clear D. This TCR was recovered from an adult with an advanced solid tumor such as melanoma, head and neck, liver or kidney cancer. The CDR3 sequence is CASSPQVYGNTEAFF. The CDR3 coding sequence is TGTGCCAGCAGTCCACAAGTCTACGGGAACACTGAAGCTTTCTTT.